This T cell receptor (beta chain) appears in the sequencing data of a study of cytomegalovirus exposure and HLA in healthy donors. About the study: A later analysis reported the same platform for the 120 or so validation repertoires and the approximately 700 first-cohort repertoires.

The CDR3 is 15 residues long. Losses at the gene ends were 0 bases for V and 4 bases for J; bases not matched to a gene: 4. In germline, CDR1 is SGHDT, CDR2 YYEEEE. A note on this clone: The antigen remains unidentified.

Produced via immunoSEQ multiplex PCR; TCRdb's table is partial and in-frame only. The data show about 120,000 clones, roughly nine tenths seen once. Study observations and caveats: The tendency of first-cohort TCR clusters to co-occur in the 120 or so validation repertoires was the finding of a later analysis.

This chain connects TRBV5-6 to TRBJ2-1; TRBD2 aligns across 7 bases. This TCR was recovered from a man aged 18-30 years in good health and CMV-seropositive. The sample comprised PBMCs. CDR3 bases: TGTGCCAGCAGCTTGGGCGGGGGAGGGTACAATGAGCAGTTCTTC. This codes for CASSLGGGGYNEQFF. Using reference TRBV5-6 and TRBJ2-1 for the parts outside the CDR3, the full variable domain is DAGVTQSPTHLIKTRGQQVTLRCSPKSGHDTVSWYQQALGQGPQFIFQYYEEEERQRGNFPDRFSGHQFPNYSSELNVNALLLGDSALYLCASSLGGGGYNEQFFGPGTRLTVL.